These 17 T cell receptor beta chains were sequenced from one sample in a study of blood T cells in healthy people across ages. A second PCR of 7 to 11 cycles used a sample-barcoded 5' primer and a J-beta primer mix. TCRdb reanalysed the 5' RACE reads using MiXCR and keeps one entry per CDR3 protein. Counted here are 650,000 to 800,000 distinct CDR3 sequences, around 43% occurring once; the ten biggest clones make up nearly 20%. Sequencing was done on a sample of blood. The receptors shown here come from a man aged 60 to 69 in good health.

The V call is TRBV12-3 or TRBV12-4, the J call TRBJ1-1; D is possibly TRBD1 (5 bases). V gave up 6 bases and J gave up 0 bases, with 14 bases separating them. The CDR3 length is 15 residues. This CDR3 is CASRPLDTLNTEAFF. The CDR3, as DNA: TGTGCCAGCAGACCTTTGGACACCTTGAACACTGAAGCTTTCTTT.

The gene calls are TRBV20-1 and TRBJ2-4; no firm D call. Between the trimmed V and J ends, which lost 5 bases and 13 bases, there was a span of 15 bases. The CDR3 contains 11 residues. Germline V gene data show CDR1 as DFQATT and CDR2 as SNEGSKA (reference sequence). The chain's CDR3 is CSALGQLEQYF. The CDR3 DNA follows: TGCAGTGCTCTTGGCCAGTTGGAGCAGTACTTC.

The chain links TRBV7-6 to TRBJ2-6; unclear D gene. Germline V gene data show CDR1 as SGHVS and CDR2 as FNYEAQ. The CDR3 has 16 residues. Trimming took 5 bases from V and 3 from J, leaving 14 bases between them. This chain's CDR3 is CASSHSSGGGANVLTF. CDR3 DNA: TGTGCCAGCAGCCATTCCTCCGGCGGTGGGGCCAACGTCCTGACTTTC. Looking up the rest from reference TRBV7-6 and TRBJ2-6 gives the full variable domain: GAGVSQSPRYKVTKRGQDVALRCDPISGHVSLYWYRQALGQGPEFLTYFNYEAQQDKSGLPNDRFSAERPEGSISTLTIQRTEQRDSAMYRCASSHSSGGGANVLTFGAGSRLTVL.

This clonotype occurred a few times. The rearrangement uses TRBV20-1 and TRBJ1-2; D is ambiguous. Germline-derived CDR1 and CDR2 are DFQATT and SNEGSKA (reference sequence). Trimming pared 6 bases from V and 2 bases from J, leaving 16 bases between. This CDR3 contains 14 residues. The CDR3 DNA reads as TGCAGTGCCGAGCTCTCGGGCCTAAACTATGGCTACACCTTC. Translation: CSAELSGLNYGYTF.

As for this clonotype: This clone may be a read error of a much larger clone one base away. This chain joins TRBV12-3 or TRBV12-4 and TRBJ2-3; D is unresolved. V lost 9 bases and J 4 bases, leaving 8 bases between the germline ends. The CDR3 is 11 amino acids. The CDR3 sequence: CARARADTQYF. CDR3 nucleotides: TGTGCCAGAGCCCGCGCAGATACGCAGTATTTT.

The V gene is TRBV7-8, the J gene TRBJ2-7, with D perhaps matching TRBD1 or TRBD2 (5 bases each). Deletions cut 3 bases from V and 0 bases from J, with 12 bases between. This CDR3 comprises 15 residues. The germline gives CDR1 SGHVS, CDR2 FQNEAQ. This CDR3 is CASSLGPNPSYEQYF. The CDR3 DNA is TGTGCCAGCAGCTTGGGACCGAATCCCTCCTACGAGCAGTACTTC.

The chain combines TRBV6-2 or TRBV6-3 with TRBJ1-6; perhaps TRBD1 as D (5 bases). Trimming left V 1 base short and J 7 bases short, with 14 bases between. Germline V lookup: CDR1 MNHEY, CDR2 SVGEGT. CDR3 length equals 16 residues. The CDR3 reads CASSYLPDTRNSPLHF. The CDR3 nucleotides are TGTGCCAGCAGTTACTTACCGGACACCAGGAATTCACCCCTCCACTTT.

This chain joins TRBV7-2 and TRBJ2-3, with 9 positions matching TRBD1. Germline V CDR1 and CDR2: SGHTA, FQGNSA. The CDR3 spans 16 residues. Trimming cost V 5 bases and J 5 bases; bases outside gene matches: 11. CDR3 amino acids: CASSVPGTGRKDTQYF. DNA of the CDR3: TGTGCCAGCAGCGTACCCGGGACAGGGCGAAAAGATACGCAGTATTTT.

The V call is TRBV20-1, the J call TRBJ2-1; D possibly corresponds to TRBD2 (6 bases). This CDR3 has 15 amino acids. In germline, CDR1 is DFQATT, CDR2 SNEGSKA (reference sequence). V lost 3 bases to trimming and J lost 0 bases, with 12 bases between them. This CDR3 reads CSARAGGRSYNEQFF. CDR3 DNA sequence: TGCAGTGCTAGGGCCGGGGGACGCTCCTACAATGAGCAGTTCTTC.

This clonotype was detected only once. The chain carries TRBV12-3 or TRBV12-4 and TRBJ1-5; a possible D gene is TRBD1 (6 bases). This CDR3 comprises 16 residues. V was trimmed by 5 bases and J by 5 bases, leaving 19 bases between them. The CDR3: CASSAWDTASDQPQHF. In DNA, the CDR3 is TGTGCCAGCAGTGCTTGGGACACAGCCTCCGATCAGCCCCAGCATTTT.

The chain employs TRBV6-5 and TRBJ2-2; 8 bases agree with TRBD2. Germline assignment: CDR1 MNHEY and CDR2 SVGAGI. The CDR3 extends over 13 amino acids. Trimming at V came to 5 bases and at J to 6 bases, leaving 2 bases not matched to a gene. The CDR3 spells CASSRTSPGELFF. CDR3 DNA: TGTGCCAGCAGTAGGACTAGCCCCGGGGAGCTGTTTTTT.

Only one count was recorded for this clonotype. The J gene is TRBJ2-3, the V gene TRBV15; 16 positions match TRBD2. The trim removed 4 bases at V and 5 bases at J, leaving 6 bases unmatched. Looked up from germline, CDR1 is LNHNV and CDR2 is YYDKDF (reference sequence). The CDR3 spans 17 residues. The CDR3 DNA reads as TGTGCCACCAGCAACCCGGGACTAGCGGGGGGGGTAGATACGCAGTATTTT. This sequence encodes CATSNPGLAGGVDTQYF.

The chain carries TRBV28 and TRBJ2-1; 8 bases align to TRBD1. Germline V gives CDR1 MDHEN, CDR2 SYDVKM. The CDR3 is 16 amino acids. V trimming: 7 bases; J trimming: 7 bases; junction bases outside the gene matches: 15. The CDR3 DNA reads TGTGCCAGCATCACGGACCGGGACAGGAGTAGTAATGAGCAGTTCTTC. Residues: CASITDRDRSSNEQFF.

This clonotype has a single count. V is TRBV18 and J is TRBJ2-1; maybe TRBD2 (6 bases). Germline CDR1 reads KGHSH; CDR2 reads LQKENI. There are 16 residues in the CDR3. The V end lost 1 base, the J end lost 7 bases, and 17 bases lay between the germline ends. The CDR3 is CASSPLLAPTMNEQFF. CDR3 DNA: TGTGCCAGCTCACCACTCCTAGCGCCGACTATGAATGAGCAGTTCTTC.

Here the CDR3 reads CASSYGQGVLETQYF. The DNA of the CDR3 is TGTGCCAGCAGTTACGGACAGGGAGTTTTAGAGACCCAGTACTTC. The genes are TRBV5-6 and TRBJ2-5; 8 nucleotides match TRBD1. The V gene end was trimmed by 5 bases and the J gene end by 4 bases; junction bases not matched to a gene: 10. From germline, CDR1 is SGHDT and CDR2 YYEEEE. The CDR3 length is 15 residues.

This clonotype has just a few counts. CDR3 region: CSASGGREQYF. CDR3 DNA: TGCAGTGCTAGTGGGGGGCGCGAGCAGTACTTC. This chain uses TRBV20-1 with TRBJ2-7, with D perhaps matching TRBD1 or TRBD2 (6 bases each). The V end was cut by 3 bases, the J end by 6 bases, with 9 bases between. This CDR3 contains 11 residues. Per germline, CDR1 DFQATT and CDR2 SNEGSKA (reference sequence).

As DNA, the CDR3 is TGCAGTGCTAGAGATTGGAGGCAACCGTCTAATTCACCCCTCCACTTT. This gives the protein CSARDWRQPSNSPLHF. The V gene is TRBV20-1, the J gene TRBJ1-6, with D unclear. CDR3 size: 16 residues. V was cut by 0 bases and J by 6 bases, with 15 bases left in between. CDR1 and CDR2 from the germline V gene are DFQATT and SNEGSKA (reference sequence).